What follows is one T cell receptor (beta chain) and its context. This sample was included in a study of blood T cell repertoires in COVID-19. In the study overall: Italy, Spain and the United States were the sources of the convalescent and acute COVID-19 samples.

This CDR3 is 15 amino acids long. The V segment lost 4 bases and the J segment 3 bases; nucleotides outside the gene matches: 5. Per germline, CDR1 LGHDT and CDR2 YNNKEL (reference sequence). How the authors handled the data: Amplifying reference gene primers gave estimates of nucleated cell counts. Sequencing used immunoSEQ multiplex PCR; TCRdb keeps in-frame clones, though not all of them. V, J and clone size are taken as reported in that table, and D and trimming were inferred from the DNA itself. The sample yields tens of thousands of clones, 75% to 90% seen once. The sequencing input was peripheral blood. This rearrangement joins TRBV3-1 (or the pseudogene TRBV3-2) to TRBJ2-1; TRBD2 matches 8 bases. The source of this sequence is a woman in her 70s with acute or convalescent COVID-19. The CDR3 spells CASSLSGADYNEQFF. In DNA, the CDR3 is TGTGCCAGCAGCCTTAGCGGGGCCGACTACAATGAGCAGTTCTTC.